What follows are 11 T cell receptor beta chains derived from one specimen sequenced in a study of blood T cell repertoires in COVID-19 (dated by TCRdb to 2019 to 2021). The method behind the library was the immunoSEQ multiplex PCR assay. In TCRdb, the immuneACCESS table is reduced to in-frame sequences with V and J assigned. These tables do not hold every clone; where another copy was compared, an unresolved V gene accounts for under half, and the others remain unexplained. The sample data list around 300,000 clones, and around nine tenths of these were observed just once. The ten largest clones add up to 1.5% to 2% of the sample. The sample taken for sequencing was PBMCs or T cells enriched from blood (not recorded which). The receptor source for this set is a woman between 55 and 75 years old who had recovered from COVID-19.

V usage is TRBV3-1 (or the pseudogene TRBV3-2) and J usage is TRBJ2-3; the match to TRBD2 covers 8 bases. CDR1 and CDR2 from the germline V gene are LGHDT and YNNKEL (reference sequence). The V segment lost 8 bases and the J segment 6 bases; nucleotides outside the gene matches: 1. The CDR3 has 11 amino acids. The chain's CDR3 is CASSGGDTQYF. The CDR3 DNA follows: TGTGCCAGCTCGGGGGGGGATACGCAGTATTTT.

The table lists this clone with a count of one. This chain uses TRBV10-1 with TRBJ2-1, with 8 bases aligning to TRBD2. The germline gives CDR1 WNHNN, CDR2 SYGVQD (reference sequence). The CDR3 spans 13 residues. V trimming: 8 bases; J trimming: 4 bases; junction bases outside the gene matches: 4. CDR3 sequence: CASGTSRYNEQFF. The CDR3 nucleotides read TGCGCCAGCGGGACTAGTCGATACAATGAGCAGTTCTTC.

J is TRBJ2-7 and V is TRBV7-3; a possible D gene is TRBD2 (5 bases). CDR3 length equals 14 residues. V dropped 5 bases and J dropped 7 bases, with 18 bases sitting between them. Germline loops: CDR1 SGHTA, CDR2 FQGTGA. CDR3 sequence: CASSPSRSLGEQYF. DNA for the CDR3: TGTGCCAGCAGCCCTAGCAGATCCCTGGGGGAGCAGTACTTC.

CDR3 DNA sequence: TGTGCCAGCGCGCGGCGGGTTGGGGAGACCCAGTACTTC. It yields the protein CASARRVGETQYF. This sequence joins TRBV3-1 (or the pseudogene TRBV3-2) and TRBJ2-5; the D gene is possibly TRBD2 (5 bases). V was trimmed by 8 bases and J by 5 bases, leaving 15 bases between them. Germline values: CDR1 LGHDT, CDR2 YNNKEL (reference sequence). The CDR3 contains 13 residues.

CDR3 sequence: CASSLYLATSGNEQFF. CDR3 nucleotide sequence: TGTGCCAGCAGCTTATACCTTGCTACTTCGGGCAATGAGCAGTTCTTC. V usage is TRBV11-3 and J usage is TRBJ2-1, with D uncertain. The CDR3 runs to 16 residues. The V gene lost 2 bases and the J gene lost 6 bases, with 17 bases spanning the gap. Germline CDR1 is SGHNT and CDR2 is YENEEA.

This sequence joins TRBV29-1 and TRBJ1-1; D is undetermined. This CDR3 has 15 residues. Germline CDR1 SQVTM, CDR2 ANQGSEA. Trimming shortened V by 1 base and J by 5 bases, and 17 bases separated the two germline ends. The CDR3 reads CSVEGEEDHITEAFF. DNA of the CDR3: TGCAGCGTTGAAGGGGAGGAGGACCACATTACTGAAGCTTTCTTT.

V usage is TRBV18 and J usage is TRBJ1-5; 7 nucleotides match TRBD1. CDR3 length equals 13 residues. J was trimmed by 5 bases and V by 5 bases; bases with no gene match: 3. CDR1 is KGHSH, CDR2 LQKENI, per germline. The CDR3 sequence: CASSTGVDQPQHF. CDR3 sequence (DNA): TGTGCCAGCTCAACAGGGGTCGATCAGCCCCAGCATTTT.

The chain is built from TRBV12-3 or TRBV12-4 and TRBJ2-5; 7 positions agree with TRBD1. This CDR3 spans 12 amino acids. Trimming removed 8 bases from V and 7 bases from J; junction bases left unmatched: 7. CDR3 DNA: TGTGCCAGCCGAACAGGGGCCTTGACCCAGTACTTC. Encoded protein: CASRTGALTQYF.

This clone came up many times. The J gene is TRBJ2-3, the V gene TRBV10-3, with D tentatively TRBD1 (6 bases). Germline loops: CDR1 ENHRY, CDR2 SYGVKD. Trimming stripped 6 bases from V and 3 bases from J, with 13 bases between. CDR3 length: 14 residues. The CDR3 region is CAISPGQWTDTQYF. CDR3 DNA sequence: TGTGCCATCAGCCCAGGACAGTGGACAGATACGCAGTATTTT.

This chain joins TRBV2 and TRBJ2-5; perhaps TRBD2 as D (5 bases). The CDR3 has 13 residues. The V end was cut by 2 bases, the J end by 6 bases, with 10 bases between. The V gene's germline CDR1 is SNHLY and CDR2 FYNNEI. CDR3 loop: CASSERGDQTQYF. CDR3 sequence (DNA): TGTGCCAGCAGTGAACGGGGTGACCAGACCCAGTACTTC.

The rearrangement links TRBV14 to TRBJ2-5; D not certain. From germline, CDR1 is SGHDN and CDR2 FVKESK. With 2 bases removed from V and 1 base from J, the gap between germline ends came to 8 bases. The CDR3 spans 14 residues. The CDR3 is CASSQLLFQETQYF. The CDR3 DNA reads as TGTGCCAGCAGCCAACTACTCTTCCAAGAGACCCAGTACTTC.